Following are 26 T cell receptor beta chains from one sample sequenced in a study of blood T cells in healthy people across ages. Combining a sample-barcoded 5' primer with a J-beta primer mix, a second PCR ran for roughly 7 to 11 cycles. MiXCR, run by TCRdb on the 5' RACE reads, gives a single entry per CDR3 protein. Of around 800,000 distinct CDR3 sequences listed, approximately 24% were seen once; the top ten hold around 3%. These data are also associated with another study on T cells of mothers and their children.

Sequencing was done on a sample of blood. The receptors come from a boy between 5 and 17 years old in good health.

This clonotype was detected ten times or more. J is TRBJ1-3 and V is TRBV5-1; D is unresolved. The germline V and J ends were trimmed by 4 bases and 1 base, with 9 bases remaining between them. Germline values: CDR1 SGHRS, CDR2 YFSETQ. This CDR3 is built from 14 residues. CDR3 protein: CASSPRLSGNTIYF. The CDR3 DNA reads TGCGCCAGCAGCCCTCGGCTATCTGGAAACACCATATATTTT.

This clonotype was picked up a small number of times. CDR3 sequence reads: CASSQAGTYQPQHF. As DNA, the CDR3 is TGTGCCAGCAGCCAAGCAGGGACCTATCAGCCCCAGCATTTT. The chain couples TRBV3-1 to TRBJ1-5, with D possibly being TRBD1 (5 bases). The CDR3 is 14 residues long. CDR1 is LGHDT and CDR2 is YNNKEL in the germline V gene (reference sequence). V lost 1 base, J lost 5 bases, and 9 bases lay in between.

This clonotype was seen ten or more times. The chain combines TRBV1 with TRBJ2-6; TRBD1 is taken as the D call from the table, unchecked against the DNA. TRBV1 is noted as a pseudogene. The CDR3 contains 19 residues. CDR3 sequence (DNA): TGCACCAGCGCCACAGGGTCAGGCGGGGTGTTCTCTGGGGCCAACGTCCTGACTTTC. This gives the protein CTSATGSGGVFSGANVLTF.

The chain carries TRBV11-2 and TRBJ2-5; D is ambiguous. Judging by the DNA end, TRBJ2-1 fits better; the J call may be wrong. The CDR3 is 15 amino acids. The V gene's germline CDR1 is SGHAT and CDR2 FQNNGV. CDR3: CASSLDSSPYNEQFF. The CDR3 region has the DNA TGTGCCAGCAGCTTAGATTCTTCCCCGTACAATGAGCAGTTCTTC.

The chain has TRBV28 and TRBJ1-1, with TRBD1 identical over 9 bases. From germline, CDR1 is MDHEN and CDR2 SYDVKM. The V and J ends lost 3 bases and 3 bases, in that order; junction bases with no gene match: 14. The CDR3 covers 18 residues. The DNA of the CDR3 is TGTGCCAGCAGTTTCTGGTACAGGGGGCTCGGGTCGGACACTGAAGCTTTCTTT. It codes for CASSFWYRGLGSDTEAFF.

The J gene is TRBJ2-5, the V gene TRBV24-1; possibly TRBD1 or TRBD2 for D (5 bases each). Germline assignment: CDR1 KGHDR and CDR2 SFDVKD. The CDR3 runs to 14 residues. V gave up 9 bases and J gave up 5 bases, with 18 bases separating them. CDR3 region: CATASMVGVETQYF. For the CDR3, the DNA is TGTGCCACCGCTTCTATGGTGGGGGTTGAGACCCAGTACTTC.

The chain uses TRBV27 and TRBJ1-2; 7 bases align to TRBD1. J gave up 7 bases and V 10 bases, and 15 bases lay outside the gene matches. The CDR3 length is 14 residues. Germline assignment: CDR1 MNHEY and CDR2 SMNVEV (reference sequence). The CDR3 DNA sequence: TGTGCCACCAAATCAGGGGGGAAATTGGGTGGCTACACCTTC. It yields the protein CATKSGGKLGGYTF.

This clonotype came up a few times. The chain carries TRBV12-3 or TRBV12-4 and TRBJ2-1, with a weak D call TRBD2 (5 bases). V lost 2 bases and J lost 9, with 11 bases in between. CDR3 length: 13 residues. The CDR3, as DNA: TGTGCCAGCAGTTTACGGCAGCGGAGTGAGCAGTTCTTC. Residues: CASSLRQRSEQFF.

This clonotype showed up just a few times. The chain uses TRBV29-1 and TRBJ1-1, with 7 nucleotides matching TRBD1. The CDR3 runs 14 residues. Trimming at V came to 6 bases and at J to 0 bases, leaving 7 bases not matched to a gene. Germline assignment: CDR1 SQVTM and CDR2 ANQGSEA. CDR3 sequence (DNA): TGCAGCGTAGCCGTCACAGGGGTGAACACTGAAGCTTTCTTT. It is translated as CSVAVTGVNTEAFF.

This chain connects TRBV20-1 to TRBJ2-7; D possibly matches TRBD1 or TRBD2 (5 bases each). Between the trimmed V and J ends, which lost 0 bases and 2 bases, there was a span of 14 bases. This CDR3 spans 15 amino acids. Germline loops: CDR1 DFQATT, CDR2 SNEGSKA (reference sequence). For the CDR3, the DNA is TGCAGTGCTAGAGAACGGTATAGGGGACCCTACGAGCAGTACTTC. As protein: CSARERYRGPYEQYF.

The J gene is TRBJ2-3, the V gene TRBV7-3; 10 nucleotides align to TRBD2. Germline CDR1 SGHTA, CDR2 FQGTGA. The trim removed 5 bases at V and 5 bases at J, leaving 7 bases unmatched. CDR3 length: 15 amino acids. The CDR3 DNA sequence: TGTGCCAGCAGCCCCCTAGCGGGGGTGAGAGATACGCAGTATTTT. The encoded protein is CASSPLAGVRDTQYF.

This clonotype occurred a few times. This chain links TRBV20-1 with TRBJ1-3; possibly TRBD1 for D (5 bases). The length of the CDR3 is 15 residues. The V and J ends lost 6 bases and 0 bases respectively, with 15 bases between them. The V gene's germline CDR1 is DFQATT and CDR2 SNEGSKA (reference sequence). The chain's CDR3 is CSAALQGYSGNTIYF. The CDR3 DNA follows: TGCAGTGCCGCCCTTCAGGGCTACTCTGGAAACACCATATATTTT.

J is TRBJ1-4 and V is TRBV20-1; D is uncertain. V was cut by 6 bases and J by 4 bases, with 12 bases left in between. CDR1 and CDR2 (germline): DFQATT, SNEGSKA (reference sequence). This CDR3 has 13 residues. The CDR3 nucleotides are TGCAGTGCCCCGACGGACGATAATGAAAAACTGTTTTTT. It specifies CSAPTDDNEKLFF.

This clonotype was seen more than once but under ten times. CDR3 protein: CASSQEGLAGLQETQYF. CDR3 nucleotides: TGCGCCAGCAGCCAAGAAGGGCTAGCGGGACTCCAAGAGACCCAGTACTTC. The V call is TRBV4-1, the J call TRBJ2-5; 9 bases match TRBD2. The CDR3 loop spans 17 amino acids. CDR1 MGHRA and CDR2 YSYEKL come from the germline V gene. V gave up 0 bases and J gave up 1 base; unmatched junction bases: 6.

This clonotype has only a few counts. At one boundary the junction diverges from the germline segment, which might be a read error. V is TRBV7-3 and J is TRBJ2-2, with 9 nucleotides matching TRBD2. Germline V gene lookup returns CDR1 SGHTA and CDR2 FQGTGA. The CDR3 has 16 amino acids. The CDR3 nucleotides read TGTGCCAGCAGCCCCTCGGGACTAGCAATCCCCGGGGAGCTGCTTTTT. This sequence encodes CASSPSGLAIPGELLF. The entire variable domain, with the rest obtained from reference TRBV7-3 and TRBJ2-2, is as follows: GAGVSQTPSNKVTEKGKYVELRCDPISGHTALYWYRQSLGQGPEFLIYFQGTGAADDSGLPNDRFFAVRPEGSVSTLKIQRTERGDSAVYLCASSPSGLAIPGELLFGEGSRLTVL.

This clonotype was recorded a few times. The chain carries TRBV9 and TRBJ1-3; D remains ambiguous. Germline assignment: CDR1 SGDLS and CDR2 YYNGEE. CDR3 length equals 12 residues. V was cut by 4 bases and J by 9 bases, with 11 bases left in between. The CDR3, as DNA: TGTGCCAGCAGCCAGATGGCATCCACCATATATTTT. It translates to CASSQMASTIYF. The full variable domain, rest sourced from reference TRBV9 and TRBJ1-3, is DSGVTQTPKHLITATGQRVTLRCSPRSGDLSVYWYQQSLDQGLQFLIQYYNGEERAKGNILERFSAQQFPDLHSELNLSSLELGDSALYFCASSQMASTIYFGEGSWLTVV.

CDR3: CASSLYPGLEGRAINEKLFF. Here the CDR3 DNA reads TGTGCCAGCAGTTTATATCCGGGACTGGAGGGTCGGGCGATTAATGAAAAACTGTTTTTT. V and J are TRBV6-5 and TRBJ1-4; possible D gene TRBD1, 5 bases. The V end lost 4 bases, the J end lost 4 bases, and 28 bases lay between the germline ends. The length of the CDR3 is 20 residues. The germline V gene has CDR1 MNHEY and CDR2 SVGAGI.

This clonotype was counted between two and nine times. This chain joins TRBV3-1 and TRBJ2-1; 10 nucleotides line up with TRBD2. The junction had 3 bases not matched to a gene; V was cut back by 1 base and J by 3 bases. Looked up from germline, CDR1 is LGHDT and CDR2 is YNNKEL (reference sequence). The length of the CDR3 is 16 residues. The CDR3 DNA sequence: TGTGCCAGCAGCCAAGCCGGGACTAGCGTCTACAATGAGCAGTTCTTC. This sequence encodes CASSQAGTSVYNEQFF.

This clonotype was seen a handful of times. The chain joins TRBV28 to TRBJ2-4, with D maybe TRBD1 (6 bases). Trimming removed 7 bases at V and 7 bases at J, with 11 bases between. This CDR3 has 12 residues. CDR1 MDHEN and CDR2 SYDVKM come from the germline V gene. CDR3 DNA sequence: TGTGCCAGCATGGGGGCTTGGAACATTCAGTACTTC. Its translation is CASMGAWNIQYF.

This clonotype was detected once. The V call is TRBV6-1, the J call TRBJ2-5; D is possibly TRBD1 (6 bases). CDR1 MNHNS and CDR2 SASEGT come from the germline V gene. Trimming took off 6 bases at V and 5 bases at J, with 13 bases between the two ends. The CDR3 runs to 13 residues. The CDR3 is CASRIGQYETQYF. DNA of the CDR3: TGTGCCAGCAGGATCGGACAGTATGAGACCCAGTACTTC.

The CDR3 sequence is CASRAARGVEETQYF. In nucleotides, the CDR3 is TGTGCCAGCCGGGCGGCGCGGGGGGTGGAAGAGACCCAGTACTTC. The chain uses TRBV3-1 and TRBJ2-5; 8 bases align to TRBD2. CDR3 size: 15 residues. Unmatched junction bases numbered 11, after V lost 8 bases and J lost 3 bases. The germline V gene encodes CDR1 LGHDT and CDR2 YNNKEL (reference sequence).

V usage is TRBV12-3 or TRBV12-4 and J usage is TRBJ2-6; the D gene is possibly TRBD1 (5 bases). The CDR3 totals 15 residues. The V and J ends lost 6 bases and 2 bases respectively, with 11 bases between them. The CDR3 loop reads CASSPIGAGANVLTF. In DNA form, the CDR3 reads TGTGCCAGCAGCCCGATAGGGGCTGGGGCCAACGTCCTGACTTTC.

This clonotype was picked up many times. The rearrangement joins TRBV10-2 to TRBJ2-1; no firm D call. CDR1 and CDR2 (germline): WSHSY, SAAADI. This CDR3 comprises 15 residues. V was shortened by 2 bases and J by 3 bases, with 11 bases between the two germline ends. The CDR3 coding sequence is TGCGCCAGCAGTGAGGGTGGGTGGAGCTACAATGAGCAGTTCTTC. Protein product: CASSEGGWSYNEQFF.

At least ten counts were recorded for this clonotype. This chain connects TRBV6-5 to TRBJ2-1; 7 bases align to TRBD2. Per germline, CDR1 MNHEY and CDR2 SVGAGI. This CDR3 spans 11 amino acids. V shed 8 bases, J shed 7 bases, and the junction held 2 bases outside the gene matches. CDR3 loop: CASGRGNEQFF. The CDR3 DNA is TGTGCCAGCGGGCGGGGGAATGAGCAGTTCTTC.

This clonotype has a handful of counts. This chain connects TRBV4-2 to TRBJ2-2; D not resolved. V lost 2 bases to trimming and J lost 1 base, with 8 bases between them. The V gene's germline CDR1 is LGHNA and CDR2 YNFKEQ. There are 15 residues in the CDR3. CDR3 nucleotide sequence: TGTGCCAGCAGCCAACTAGACCGGAACACCGGGGAGCTGTTTTTT. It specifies CASSQLDRNTGELFF.

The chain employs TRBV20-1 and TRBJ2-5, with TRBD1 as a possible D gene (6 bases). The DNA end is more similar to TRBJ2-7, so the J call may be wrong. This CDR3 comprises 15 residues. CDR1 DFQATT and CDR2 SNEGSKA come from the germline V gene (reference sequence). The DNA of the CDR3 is TGCAGTGCTAGAGATAAAGGGGGTTGGTCCTACGAGCAGTACTTC. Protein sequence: CSARDKGGWSYEQYF.